This TCR beta chain was sequenced for a study of T cells in Graves' hyperthyroidism and ophthalmopathy (dated by TCRdb to between 2019 and 2020). For the wider study: Peripheral blood was collected at initial diagnosis, before any treatment. A discovery cohort of roughly 100 patients, approximately 44 with Graves' ophthalmopathy and approximately 60 with stable Graves' hyperthyroidism, was used to find distinguishing TCR V-J signatures. Prospective prediction of ophthalmopathy was tested in an independent validation cohort of under 20 hyperthyroidism patients and around 16 patients who later progressed to ophthalmopathy. The 100 discovery patients were divided at random into training and test sets in a 7:3 ratio. In addition, the study compared T-cell repertoires in thyroid tissue and in blood from a handful of Graves' hyperthyroidism patients. Following sampling, methimazole starting at 30 mg daily was given to hyperthyroidism patients, and high-dose intravenous methylprednisolone was given to ophthalmopathy patients. The paper describes TCR Vbeta CDR3 sequencing of fewer than 150 peripheral blood samples, made up of under 50 ophthalmopathy patients, 70 to 80 hyperthyroidism patients and around 17 progressor patients.

The CDR3 contains 15 residues, cysteine and phenylalanine counted. Just CDR3 DNA is preserved here, 45 bases in frame from base 1. V lost 5 bases and J lost 3 bases; the stretch between them is 13 bases long. CDR1 and CDR2 (SGHTA, FQGNSA) derive from the germline V gene. The TCR beta CDR3 regions were amplified from RNA transcripts. The first round of RT-PCR for the TCR CDR3 was performed with the HTBI primer set and the Qiagen OneStep RT-PCR kit. Libraries were constructed in a second round of multiplex PCR, after which size selection and purification were performed. Libraries were sequenced paired-end with 100 bp reads on an Illumina HiSeq2000. The source study handled its data this way. SOAPnuke was used to process the raw data, throwing out any read that contained adapters or uncalled bases, had a mean Phred below 15, or lacked an exact constant-primer or identifier match. High-quality paired reads were merged using COPE v1.2.5, and each unique nucleotide sequence was defined as a clonotype. Clonotypes were aligned to IMGT TRBV, TRBD and TRBJ reference segments using MiTCR v1.1. The analysis included only V-J combinations with a frequency above 0.0001, which together covered around 99% of the repertoires. A TCS score was defined as the ratio of F50 (clonal expansion) to E x V (chaos), with BLOSUM62-based TCRdist applied between CDR3 peptides within each V-J. Welch's t-statistics and random forest reduced approximately 520 V-J features to 10 to 15, which were used in a naive Bayes classifier (R e1071). TCRdb took the public reads, trimmed them with fastp at Q25, ran MiXCR for clone calling and kept in-frame beta chains. Entries are consolidated by CDR3 protein sequence, retaining the most common genes and DNA. The V and J calls reflect TCRdb's pipeline rather than the authors' work. A total of about 640,000 distinct CDR3 sequences appear in this sample, around 21% of them only once. Of the sample, about 34% is held by the ten largest clones.

Note on this clonotype: Its target antigen remains unknown. Per-base qualities were not stored, and no clone one base away is much larger.

In the ophthalmopathy patients, disease was moderately to severely active, with a Clinical Activity Score of 3 or more, a NOSPECS grade of 4 or more, and a duration of less than 3 months. Exclusion was applied to patients with uncontrolled infections, other autoimmune diseases, pregnancy or lactation. Diagnoses were based on clinical symptoms, serum thyroxine and TRAb, thyroid ultrasound and orbital computed tomography. PBMCs were separated from approximately 9.9 ml of fresh peripheral blood using Ficoll-Paque density gradient centrifugation. Trizol reagent was used to extract total RNA, and RNA quality was then checked on an Agilent 2100 Bioanalyzer. Study-level results and caveats: During validation, the model predicted progression to ophthalmopathy a median of about 6.3 months ahead of onset, with more than 55% sensitivity and 72% to 80% specificity. Most expanded thyroid clonotypes (frequency above 0.001) were also detected in blood, suggesting blood repertoires may reflect thyroid immune responses. No statistical method was used to set the sample size in advance, and investigators knew the group allocation. A model built on a 13 V-J signature distinguished ophthalmopathy from stable hyperthyroidism, reaching approximately 89% sensitivity and about 81% specificity in cross-validation and 80%/75% in testing.

The V gene is TRBV7-2 and the J gene is TRBJ2-2, with the D assignment possibly TRBD1 or TRBD2, given 5 matching bases for each. This clonotype was obtained from a man under 40 with Graves' ophthalmopathy. Material for sequencing was blood. The encoded CDR3 is CASSGSGTHTGELFF. The DNA sequence is given as TGTGCCAGCAGCGGATCCGGGACGCACACCGGGGAGCTGTTTTTT.